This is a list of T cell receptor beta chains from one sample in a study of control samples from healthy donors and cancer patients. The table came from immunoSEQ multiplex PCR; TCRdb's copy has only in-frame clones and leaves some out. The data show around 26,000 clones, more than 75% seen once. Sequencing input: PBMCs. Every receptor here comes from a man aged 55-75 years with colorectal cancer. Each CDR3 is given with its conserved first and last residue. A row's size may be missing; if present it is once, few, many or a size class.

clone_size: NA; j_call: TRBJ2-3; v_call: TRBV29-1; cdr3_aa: CSVASFGLETDTQYF
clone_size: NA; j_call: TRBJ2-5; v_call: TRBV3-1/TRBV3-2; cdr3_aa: CASSQSGGRGETQYF
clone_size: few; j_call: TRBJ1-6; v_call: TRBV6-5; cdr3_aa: CASRQGSYNSPLHF
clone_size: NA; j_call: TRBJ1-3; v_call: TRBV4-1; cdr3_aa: CASSQPDIGNGNTIYF
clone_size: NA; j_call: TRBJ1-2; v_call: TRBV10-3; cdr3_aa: CAISEGTNYGYTF
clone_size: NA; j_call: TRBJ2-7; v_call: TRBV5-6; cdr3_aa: CASSLVGRAYEQYF
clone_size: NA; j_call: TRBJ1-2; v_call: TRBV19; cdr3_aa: CASSDSGTGGYGYTF
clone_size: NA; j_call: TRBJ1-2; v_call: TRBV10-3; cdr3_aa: CAISEQGSYGYTF
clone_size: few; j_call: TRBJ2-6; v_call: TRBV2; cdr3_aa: CASSEWHLASGANVLTF
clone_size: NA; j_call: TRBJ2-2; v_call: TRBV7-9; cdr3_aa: CASSFASGGTNTGELFF
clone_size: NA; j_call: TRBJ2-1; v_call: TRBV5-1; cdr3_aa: CASSAGDGSSYNEQFF
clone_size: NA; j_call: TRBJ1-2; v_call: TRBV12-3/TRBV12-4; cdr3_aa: CAVMQVGDYGYTF
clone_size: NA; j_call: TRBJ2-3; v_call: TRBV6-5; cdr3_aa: CASTRQGRSTDTQYF
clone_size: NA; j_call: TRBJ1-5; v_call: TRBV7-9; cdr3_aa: CASSKGHTGTGGGQPQHF
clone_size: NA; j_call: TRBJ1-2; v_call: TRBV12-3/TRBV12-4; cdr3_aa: CASSRQWGGYTF
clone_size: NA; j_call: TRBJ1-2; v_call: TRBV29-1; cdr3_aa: CSVGQQGNYGYTF
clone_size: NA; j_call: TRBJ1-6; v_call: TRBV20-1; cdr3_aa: CSASPGAGSPLHF
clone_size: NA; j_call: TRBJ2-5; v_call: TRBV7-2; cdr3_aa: CASSLVETQYF
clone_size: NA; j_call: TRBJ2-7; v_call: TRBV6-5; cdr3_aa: CASSQGNRGYEQYF
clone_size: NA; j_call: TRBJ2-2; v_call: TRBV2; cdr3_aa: CASWEGSTGELFF
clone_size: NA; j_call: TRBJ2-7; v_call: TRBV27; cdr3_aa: CASSRDSGAYEQYF
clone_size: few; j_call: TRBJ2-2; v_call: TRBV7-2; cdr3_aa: CASSLVEWGFGTGELFF
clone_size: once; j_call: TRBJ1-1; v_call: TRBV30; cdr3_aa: CAWGDGNTEAFF
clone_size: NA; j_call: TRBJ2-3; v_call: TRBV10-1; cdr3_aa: CATREGGTDTQYF
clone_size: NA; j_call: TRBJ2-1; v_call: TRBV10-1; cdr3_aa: CASSESGLAGRNNEQFF
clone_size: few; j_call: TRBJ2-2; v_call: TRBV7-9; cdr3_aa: CASSLARTGGIEELFF
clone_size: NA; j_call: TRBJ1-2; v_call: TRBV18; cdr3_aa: CASSPPSPGGTYGYTF
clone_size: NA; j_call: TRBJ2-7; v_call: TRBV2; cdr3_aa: CASSTGTGGLEQYF
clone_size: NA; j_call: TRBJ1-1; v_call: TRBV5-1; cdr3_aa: CASSRLTDTEAFF
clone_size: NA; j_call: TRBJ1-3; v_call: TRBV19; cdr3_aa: CASVDRGSSGNTIYF
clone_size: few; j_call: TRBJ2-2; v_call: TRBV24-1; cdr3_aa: CATSDPGQGQSGELFF
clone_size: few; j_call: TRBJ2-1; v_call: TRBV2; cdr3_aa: CASSGLGTGRNEQFF
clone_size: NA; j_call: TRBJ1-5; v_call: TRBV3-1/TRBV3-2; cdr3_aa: CASSQTASNQPQHF
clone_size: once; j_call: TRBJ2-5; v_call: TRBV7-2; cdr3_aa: CASSLVSGETQYF
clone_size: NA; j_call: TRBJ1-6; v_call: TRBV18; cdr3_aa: CASSPAVNSPLHF
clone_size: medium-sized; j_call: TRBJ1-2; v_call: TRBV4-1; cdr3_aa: CASSQEGGVLGYTF
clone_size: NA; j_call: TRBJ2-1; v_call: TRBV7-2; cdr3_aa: CASSKREVYNEQFF
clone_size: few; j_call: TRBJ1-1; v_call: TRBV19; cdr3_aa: CASSIKGVGRQNTEAFF
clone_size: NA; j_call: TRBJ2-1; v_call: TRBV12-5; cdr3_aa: CASGLVLAGGHEQFF
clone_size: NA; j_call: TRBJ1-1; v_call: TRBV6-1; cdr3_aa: CASSEAEANTEAFF
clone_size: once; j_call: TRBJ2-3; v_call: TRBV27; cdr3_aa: CASSLRRGGDTQYF
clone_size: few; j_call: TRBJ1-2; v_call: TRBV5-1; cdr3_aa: CASSLAGQMADGYTF
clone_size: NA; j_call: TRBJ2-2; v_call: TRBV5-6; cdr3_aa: CASSSQGAGGSGELFF
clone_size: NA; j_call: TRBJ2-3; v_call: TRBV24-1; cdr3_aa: CATAGQRFNTDTQYF
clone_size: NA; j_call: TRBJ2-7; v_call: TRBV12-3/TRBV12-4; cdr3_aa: CASSPGIYEQYF